What follows are 29 T cell receptor beta chains derived from one specimen sequenced in a study of T-cell reconstitution after alpha-beta-depleted transplantation in children. The library targeted TCRbeta and was prepared with unique molecular identifiers. MiXCR, run by TCRdb on the PCR reads, gives a single entry per CDR3 protein. Of roughly 420,000 distinct CDR3 sequences in the sample, about a sixth were seen once. The sequenced sample was PBMCs, mostly from graft donor cells, obtained 360 days after TCRalphabeta/CD19-depleted stem cell transplant. The origin of the receptors is a boy younger than two who had a stem cell transplant for Wiskott-Aldrich syndrome, so the T cells may come from the graft donor.

The chain has TRBV15 and TRBJ2-3; no reliable D call. V gave up 8 bases and J gave up 7 bases, with 16 bases separating them. This CDR3 has 13 residues. Germline assignment: CDR1 LNHNV and CDR2 YYDKDF (reference sequence). CDR3 nucleotides: TGTGCCACCGGAGCTCTGGAGAGGAATACGCAGTATTTT. Amino acids: CATGALERNTQYF.

The J gene is TRBJ1-2, the V gene TRBV30; 7 bases are a match to TRBD1. Germline CDR1 GTSNPN, CDR2 SVGIG (reference sequence). V gave up 1 base and J gave up 10 bases; unmatched junction bases: 3. The CDR3 runs 11 residues. The CDR3 DNA follows: TGTGCCTGGAGTGGGACAGGAGTCTACACCTTC. Protein product: CAWSGTGVYTF.

The sample holds a few counts of this clonotype. The rearrangement links TRBV5-5 to TRBJ2-4, with 7 bases that match TRBD1. The CDR3 is 13 amino acids. Germline-derived CDR1 and CDR2 are SGHKS and YYEKEE (reference sequence). V was clipped by 4 bases and J by 4 bases; unmatched bases: 2. In nucleotides, the CDR3 is TGTGCCAGCAGCCCGGGACAGAAAAACATTCAGTACTTC. Residues: CASSPGQKNIQYF.

This sequence joins TRBV10-3 and TRBJ2-7, with 7 bases aligning to TRBD1. V was pared by 2 bases and J by 10 bases, with 2 bases of the junction left unmatched. Germline V lookup: CDR1 ENHRY, CDR2 SYGVKD. The CDR3 runs 11 residues. The CDR3 sequence: CAISEDRVQYF. The DNA for the CDR3 is TGTGCCATCAGTGAGGACAGGGTTCAGTACTTC.

This clonotype was detected many times. The rearrangement links TRBV12-3 or TRBV12-4 to TRBJ1-1, with D unclear. The CDR3 consists of 13 residues. Trimming removed 6 bases from V and 7 bases from J, with 15 bases in between. The CDR3 region has the DNA TGTGCCAGCAGCCGATCGGTGGGGAATGAAGCTTTCTTT. Residues: CASSRSVGNEAFF.

This clonotype was seen only a few times. The chain carries TRBV27 and TRBJ1-6; D is unresolved. The germline V and J ends were trimmed by 6 bases and 0 bases, with 18 bases remaining between them. This CDR3 has 18 amino acids. Looked up from germline, CDR1 is MNHEY and CDR2 is SMNVEV (reference sequence). CDR3 in DNA: TGTGCCAGCAGCCCCGGGCCGGAAAGAGGCTCCTATAATTCACCCCTCCACTTT. This translates into CASSPGPERGSYNSPLHF.

The chain recombines TRBV12-3 or TRBV12-4 with TRBJ2-3, with D perhaps given as TRBD1 or TRBD2 (5 bases each). The CDR3 is made up of 14 amino acids. Trimming shortened V by 6 bases and J by 6 bases, and 16 bases separated the two germline ends. The CDR3 loop reads CASRGVTRWDTQYF. The DNA of the CDR3 is TGTGCCAGCAGGGGGGTGACCCGATGGGATACGCAGTATTTT.

This clonotype was detected a few times. The chain couples TRBV11-2 to TRBJ2-3, with 8 bases lining up with TRBD2. This CDR3 is built from 16 residues. CDR1 SGHAT and CDR2 FQNNGV come from the germline V gene. Trimming removed 4 bases from V and 6 bases from J; junction bases left unmatched: 12. DNA for the CDR3: TGTGCCAGCAGCTCGTGGGAGCGGGGGCCTCCGGATACGCAGTATTTT. As protein: CASSSWERGPPDTQYF.

This clonotype was observed a few times. This sequence joins TRBV7-8 and TRBJ2-7; 7 nucleotides match TRBD1. CDR3 length: 14 amino acids. V was clipped by 5 bases and J by 5 bases; unmatched bases: 9. CDR1 and CDR2 (germline): SGHVS, FQNEAQ. CDR3 in amino acids: CASSPRGQHDEQYF. The CDR3 nucleotides are TGTGCCAGCAGCCCCAGGGGACAGCACGACGAGCAGTACTTC.

The chain uses TRBV6-1 and TRBJ2-5; the D gene could be TRBD1 or TRBD2 (6 bases each). V lost 7 bases and J 3 bases, leaving 12 bases between the germline ends. Germline CDR1 is MNHNS and CDR2 is SASEGT. This CDR3 is 13 amino acids long. CDR3 loop: CASTGGGKETQYF. CDR3 nucleotide sequence: TGTGCCAGCACCGGAGGGGGGAAAGAGACCCAGTACTTC.

In its sample, this clonotype was seen a few times. V usage is TRBV20-1 and J usage is TRBJ2-1, with TRBD2 identical over 9 bases. The V segment lost 1 base and the J segment 5 bases; nucleotides outside the gene matches: 6. CDR1 is DFQATT, CDR2 SNEGSKA, per germline (reference sequence). The CDR3 is 15 amino acids. As DNA, the CDR3 is TGCAGTGCTAGAGTGGGAGCGGGAGGTGACAATGAGCAGTTCTTC. Its protein product is CSARVGAGGDNEQFF.

The chain combines TRBV6-1 with TRBJ2-7; the match to TRBD2 covers 10 bases. V shed 7 bases, J shed 0 bases, and the junction held 6 bases outside the gene matches. The CDR3 totals 15 residues. Per germline, CDR1 MNHNS and CDR2 SASEGT. DNA for the CDR3: TGTGCCAGCACCCCCGGACTAGCGGTCTCCTACGAGCAGTACTTC. It codes for CASTPGLAVSYEQYF.

CDR3 sequence reads: CASSVKWIGRDTGELFF. The CDR3 bases are TGCGCCAGCAGTGTGAAGTGGATCGGGAGAGACACCGGGGAGCTGTTTTTT. The chain carries TRBV10-2 and TRBJ2-2; D perhaps matches TRBD2 (6 bases). CDR3 length equals 17 residues. CDR1 WSHSY and CDR2 SAAADI come from the germline V gene. Trimming stripped 4 bases from V and 3 bases from J, with 18 bases between.

J is TRBJ2-5 and V is TRBV12-3 or TRBV12-4; TRBD2 matches 7 bases. J was trimmed by 7 bases and V by 2 bases; bases with no gene match: 13. The CDR3 contains 16 residues. The DNA for the CDR3 is TGTGCCAGCAGTTTATTCGTGGGGGAGGGCCTTGGGACCCAGTACTTC. Residues: CASSLFVGEGLGTQYF.

This clonotype came up a few times. The chain carries TRBV7-2 and TRBJ1-1, with 11 bases fitting TRBD1. The germline CDR1 and CDR2 sequences are SGHTA and FQGNSA. The CDR3 is made up of 14 amino acids. V gave up 6 bases and J gave up 4 bases; unmatched junction bases: 4. CDR3 nucleotide sequence: TGTGCCAGCAGGTATGGGACAGGGGGCACTGAAGCTTTCTTT. Amino acids: CASRYGTGGTEAFF.

This chain uses TRBV20-1 with TRBJ2-5; 9 bases align to TRBD2. V lost 3 bases, J lost 1 base, and 6 bases stayed unmatched. The CDR3 is 15 residues long. Looked up from germline, CDR1 is DFQATT and CDR2 is SNEGSKA (reference sequence). CDR3 residues: CSASPLAGRQETQYF. The DNA of the CDR3 is TGCAGTGCTAGCCCCCTAGCGGGACGCCAAGAGACCCAGTACTTC.

This sequence joins TRBV6-5 and TRBJ2-5; 10 bases line up with TRBD2. Looked up from germline, CDR1 is MNHEY and CDR2 is SVGAGI. V lost 2 bases, J lost 0 bases, and 6 bases stayed unmatched. This CDR3 region has 17 residues. The CDR3 DNA reads TGTGCCAGCAGTTACACGGGACTAGCGCTATACCAAGAGACCCAGTACTTC. Protein sequence: CASSYTGLALYQETQYF.

This clonotype was found many times. The CDR3 reads CASSWEVRGQETQYF. CDR3 bases: TGTGCCAGCAGTTGGGAAGTGAGGGGGCAAGAGACCCAGTACTTC. J is TRBJ2-5 and V is TRBV12-3 or TRBV12-4, with a tentative D call TRBD1 (6 bases). V lost 4 bases and J 2 bases, leaving 14 bases between the germline ends. The CDR3 spans 15 residues.

This clonotype was counted between two and nine times. The J gene is TRBJ2-7, the V gene TRBV5-1; tentatively, D is TRBD1 (6 bases). The CDR3 consists of 13 residues. The V and J ends lost 4 bases and 3 bases respectively, with 11 bases between them. Germline loops: CDR1 SGHRS, CDR2 YFSETQ. CDR3 amino acids: CASSPDRIYEQYF. The CDR3 DNA reads as TGCGCCAGCAGCCCGGACAGAATCTACGAGCAGTACTTC.

The chain uses TRBV21-1 and TRBJ2-7; the tabulated D call, TRBD1, remains unverified against the DNA. TRBV21-1 is noted as a pseudogene. The CDR3 sequence is 17 residues long. The CDR3 spells CASSKKGGVMSDYEQYF. For the CDR3, the DNA is TGTGCCAGCAGCAAAAAAGGGGGGGTTATGTCGGACTACGAGCAGTACTTC.

This clonotype was seen a few times. The J gene is TRBJ2-3, the V gene TRBV7-9, with D perhaps TRBD1 (6 bases). Germline V CDR1 and CDR2: SEHNR, FQNEAQ (reference sequence). There are 16 residues in the CDR3. The V end lost 6 bases, the J end lost 3 bases, and 19 bases lay between the germline ends. The CDR3 is CASSPSGTTVTDTQYF. The CDR3 DNA follows: TGTGCCAGCAGTCCCTCCGGGACAACGGTGACAGATACGCAGTATTTT.

This clonotype was observed a handful of times. The chain carries TRBV20-1 and TRBJ2-7; D call uncertain. The CDR3 is made up of 12 amino acids. V was pared by 3 bases and J by 1 base, with 7 bases between. Looked up from germline, CDR1 is DFQATT and CDR2 is SNEGSKA (reference sequence). CDR3 coding DNA: TGCAGTGCTAGCCCAGTTTCCTACGAGCAGTACTTC. Its translation: CSASPVSYEQYF.

The chain has TRBV7-2 and TRBJ1-1; 7 bases match TRBD1. The CDR3 is made up of 16 amino acids. J was trimmed by 0 bases and V by 6 bases; bases with no gene match: 10. In germline, CDR1 is SGHTA, CDR2 FQGNSA. The CDR3 region is CASRPHRQGLNTEAFF. The DNA of the CDR3 is TGTGCCAGCAGGCCACATAGACAGGGTTTGAACACTGAAGCTTTCTTT. Using reference TRBV7-2 and TRBJ1-1 for the parts outside the CDR3, the full variable domain is GAGVSQSPSNKVTEKGKDVELRCDPISGHTALYWYRQSLGQGLEFLIYFQGNSAPDKSGLPSDRFSAERTGGSVSTLTIQRTQQEDSAVYLCASRPHRQGLNTEAFFGQGTRLTVV.

In its sample, this clonotype was seen a few times. This rearrangement joins TRBV11-2 to TRBJ2-3; perhaps D is TRBD1 or TRBD2 (5 bases each). The V and J ends lost 4 bases and 7 bases respectively, with 27 bases between them. This CDR3 spans 18 amino acids. Germline CDR1 reads SGHAT; CDR2 reads FQNNGV. The chain's CDR3 is CASSSFLRAGRTPYTQYF. CDR3 nucleotide sequence: TGTGCCAGCAGCTCATTTCTGAGGGCAGGGCGCACTCCGTATACGCAGTATTTT.

The chain combines TRBV11-2 with TRBJ2-1, with D unresolved. V lost 2 bases, J lost 7 bases, and 9 bases lay in between. Germline-derived CDR1 and CDR2 are SGHAT and FQNNGV. The CDR3 sequence is 13 residues long. CDR3 region: CASSLNLANEQFF. The DNA of the CDR3 is TGTGCCAGCAGCTTAAATCTGGCGAATGAGCAGTTCTTC.

This clonotype was picked up a small number of times. This chain joins TRBV5-1 and TRBJ2-7, with D possibly matching TRBD2 (6 bases). CDR1 is SGHRS and CDR2 is YFSETQ in the germline V gene. The V and J ends lost 4 bases and 2 bases respectively, with 13 bases between them. CDR3 length: 14 amino acids. CDR3 nucleotide sequence: TGCGCCAGCAGCCCCGGGGGTTTGACCTACGAGCAGTACTTC. Encoded protein: CASSPGGLTYEQYF.

The chain couples TRBV5-1 to TRBJ2-3, with a possible D match to TRBD2 (6 bases). V was shortened by 4 bases and J by 2 bases, with 14 bases between the two germline ends. CDR1 SGHRS and CDR2 YFSETQ come from the germline V gene. The CDR3 totals 15 residues. The CDR3 coding sequence is TGCGCCAGCAGCATCCCGACTAGTCTCACAGATACGCAGTATTTT. As protein: CASSIPTSLTDTQYF.

This clonotype showed up just a few times. CDR3 loop: CASSPPTGWSTEAFF. The DNA for the CDR3 is TGTGCCAGCAGTCCACCGACAGGGTGGAGTACTGAAGCTTTCTTT. This rearrangement joins TRBV12-3 or TRBV12-4 to TRBJ1-1, with 7 bases fitting TRBD1. The CDR3 is 15 amino acids. Trimming removed 5 bases from V and 5 bases from J; junction bases left unmatched: 11.

This clonotype was found a few times. The rearrangement joins TRBV7-9 to TRBJ1-2; perhaps TRBD1 as D (5 bases). CDR3 length equals 14 residues. V was pared by 0 bases and J by 5 bases, with 10 bases between. Germline CDR1 reads SEHNR; CDR2 reads FQNEAQ (reference sequence). CDR3 sequence reads: CASSLAVRDYGYTF. The CDR3 DNA reads as TGTGCCAGCAGCTTAGCGGTCAGGGATTATGGCTACACCTTC. The whole variable domain, filled in from reference TRBV7-9 and TRBJ1-2, reads DTGVSQNPRHKITKRGQNVTFRCDPISEHNRLYWYRQTLGQGPEFLTYFQNEAQLEKSRLLSDRFSAERPKGSFSTLEIQRTEQGDSAMYLCASSLAVRDYGYTFGSGTRLTVV.